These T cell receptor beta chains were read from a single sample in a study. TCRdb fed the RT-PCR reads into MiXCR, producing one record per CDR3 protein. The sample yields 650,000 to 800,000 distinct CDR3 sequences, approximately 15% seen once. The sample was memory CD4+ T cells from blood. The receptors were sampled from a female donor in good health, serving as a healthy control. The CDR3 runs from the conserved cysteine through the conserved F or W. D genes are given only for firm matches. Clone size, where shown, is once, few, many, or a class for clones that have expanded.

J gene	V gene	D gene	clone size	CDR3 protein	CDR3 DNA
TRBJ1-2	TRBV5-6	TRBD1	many	CASSLVGTAGHYTF	TGTGCCAGCAGCTTGGTTGGGACAGCGGGACACTACACCTTC
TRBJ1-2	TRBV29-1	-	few	CSVDRSRSGGNYGYTF	TGCAGCGTTGACAGGTCGCGGTCAGGTGGCAACTATGGCTACACCTTC
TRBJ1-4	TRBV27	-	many	CASGNEKLFF	TGTGCCAGTGGAAATGAAAAACTGTTTTTT
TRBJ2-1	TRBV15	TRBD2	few	CATSRDRPSGRKNEQFF	TGTGCCACCAGCAGAGATAGGCCTAGCGGGAGAAAAAATGAGCAGTTCTTC
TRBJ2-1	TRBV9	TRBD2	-	CASSAGEREGRDEQFF	TGTGCCAGCAGCGCAGGCGAGCGGGAGGGCAGGGATGAGCAGTTCTTC
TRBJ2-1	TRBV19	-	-	CASTSGTSRDYNEQFF	TGTGCCAGTACCTCCGGGACTTCCAGGGACTACAATGAGCAGTTCTTC
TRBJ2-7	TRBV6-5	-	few	CASSYSPGVESYEQYF	TGTGCCAGCAGTTACTCGCCGGGAGTAGAATCCTACGAGCAGTACTTC
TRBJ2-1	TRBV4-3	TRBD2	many	CASSPWTSGRKGNEQFF	TGCGCCAGCAGCCCTTGGACTAGCGGGAGGAAGGGCAATGAGCAGTTCTTC
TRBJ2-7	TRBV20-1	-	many	CSARPPRRSSYEQYF	TGCAGTGCTAGGCCGCCGAGGAGGAGCTCCTACGAGCAGTACTTC
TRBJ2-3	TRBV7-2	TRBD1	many	CASSTVRGHTTDTQYF	TGTGCCAGCAGCACCGTCAGGGGGCACACGACGGATACGCAGTATTTT
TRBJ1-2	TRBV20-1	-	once	CSAKEGVANYGYTF	TGCAGTGCTAAGGAAGGCGTTGCTAACTATGGCTACACCTTC
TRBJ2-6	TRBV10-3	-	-	CAISDPVGSGANVLTF	TGTGCCATCAGTGACCCGGTGGGCTCTGGGGCCAACGTCCTGACTTTC
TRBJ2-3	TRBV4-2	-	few	CASSQDLAGTDTQYF	TGTGCCAGCAGCCAAGATCTGGCGGGCACAGATACGCAGTATTTT
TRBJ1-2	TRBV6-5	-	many	CASSPNRGGGYGYTF	TGTGCCAGCAGCCCGAATCGGGGTGGCGGCTATGGCTACACCTTC
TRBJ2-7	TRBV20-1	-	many	CSARWSFEQYF	TGCAGTGCTAGATGGTCGTTCGAGCAGTACTTC
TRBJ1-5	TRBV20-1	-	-	CSARGGQLNQPQHF	TGCAGTGCTAGAGGCGGGCAGCTCAATCAGCCCCAGCATTTT
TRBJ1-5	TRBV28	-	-	CASSPPVGQPQHF	TGTGCCAGCAGCCCCCCAGTGGGTCAGCCCCAGCATTTT